Included here is one TCR beta chain sequence, with context. Its antigen is still unknown. The data originate from a study of cytomegalovirus exposure and HLA in healthy donors. V lost 0 bases, J lost 7 bases, and 8 bases stayed unmatched. The CDR3 consists of 16 residues. Germline lookup yields CDR1 SGHRS and CDR2 YFSETQ. General study points: The listing of some 170 TCR beta chains classed them as cytomegalovirus-associated. Among TCR sequences, most were rare, though some public TCRs appeared in many donors.

Profiled with immunoSEQ multiplex PCR; TCRdb holds only in-frame clones, not every one. The table lists under 65,000 clones, more than 70% of them singletons. Sequencing was carried out using PBMCs. The V and J genes are TRBV5-1 and TRBJ2-3; 10 nucleotides match TRBD1. This receptor was taken from a woman aged 18-29 years in good health and CMV-seropositive. Here the CDR3 reads CASSLESTGGGYTQYF. As DNA, the CDR3 is TGCGCCAGCAGCTTGGAATCGACAGGGGGCGGGTATACGCAGTATTTT. Drawing the rest from reference TRBV5-1 and TRBJ2-3, the complete variable domain is KAGVTQTPRYLIKTRGQQVTLSCSPISGHRSVSWYQQTPGQGLQFLFEYFSETQRNKGNFPGRFSGRQFSNSRSEMNVSTLELGDSALYLCASSLESTGGGYTQYFGPGTRLTVL.